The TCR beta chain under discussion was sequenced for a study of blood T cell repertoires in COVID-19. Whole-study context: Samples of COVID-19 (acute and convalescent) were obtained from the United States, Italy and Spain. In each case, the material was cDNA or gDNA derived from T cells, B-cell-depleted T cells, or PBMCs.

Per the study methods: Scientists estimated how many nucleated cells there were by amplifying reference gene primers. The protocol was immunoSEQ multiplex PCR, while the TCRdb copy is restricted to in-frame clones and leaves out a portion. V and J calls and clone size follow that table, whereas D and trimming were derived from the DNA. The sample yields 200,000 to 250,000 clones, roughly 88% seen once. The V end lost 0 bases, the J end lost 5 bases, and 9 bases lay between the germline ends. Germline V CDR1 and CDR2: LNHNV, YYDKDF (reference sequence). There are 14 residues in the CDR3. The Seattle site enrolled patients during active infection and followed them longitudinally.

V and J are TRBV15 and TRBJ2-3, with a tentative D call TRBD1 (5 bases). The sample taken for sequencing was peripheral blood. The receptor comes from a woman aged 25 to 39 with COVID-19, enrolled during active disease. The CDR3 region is CATSRDREIDTQYF. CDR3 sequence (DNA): TGTGCCACCAGCAGAGACAGGGAAATAGATACGCAGTATTTT.